Sequencing of this T cell receptor beta chain was carried out in a study of blood T cell repertoires in COVID-19. The wider study: Material from acute and convalescent COVID-19 was sourced from the United States, Italy and Spain. The analysed material was cDNA or gDNA that came from T cells, B-cell-depleted T cells, or PBMCs.

Trimming cost V 2 bases and J 5 bases; bases outside gene matches: 20. Germline lookup yields CDR1 MNHEY and CDR2 SMNVEV (reference sequence). This CDR3 is 19 amino acids long. Profiled with immunoSEQ multiplex PCR; TCRdb holds only in-frame clones, not every one. Of about 230,000 clones listed, more than 70% are singletons. The sample taken for sequencing was PBMCs or T cells enriched from blood (not recorded which). The V and J genes are TRBV27 and TRBJ2-5; 7 bases map to TRBD1. The sequence was obtained from a woman in her thirties or forties with acute COVID-19. CDR3 sequence (DNA): TGTGCCAGCAGTTTAAAATACCTCTTCCGGGACAGTTATGCGGAGACCCAGTACTTC. It codes for CASSLKYLFRDSYAETQYF.